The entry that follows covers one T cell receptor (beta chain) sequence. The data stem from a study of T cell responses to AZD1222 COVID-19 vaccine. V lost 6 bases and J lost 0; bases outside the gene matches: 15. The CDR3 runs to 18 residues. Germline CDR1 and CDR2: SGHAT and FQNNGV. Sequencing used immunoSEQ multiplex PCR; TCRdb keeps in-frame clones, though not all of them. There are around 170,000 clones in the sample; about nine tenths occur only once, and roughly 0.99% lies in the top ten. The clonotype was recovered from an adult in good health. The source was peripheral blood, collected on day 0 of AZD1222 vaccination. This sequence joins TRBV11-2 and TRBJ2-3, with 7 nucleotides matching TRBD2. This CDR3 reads CASRVGMGGGGSTDTQYF. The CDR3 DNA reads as TGTGCCAGCAGAGTGGGGATGGGTGGCGGGGGAAGCACAGATACGCAGTATTTT.